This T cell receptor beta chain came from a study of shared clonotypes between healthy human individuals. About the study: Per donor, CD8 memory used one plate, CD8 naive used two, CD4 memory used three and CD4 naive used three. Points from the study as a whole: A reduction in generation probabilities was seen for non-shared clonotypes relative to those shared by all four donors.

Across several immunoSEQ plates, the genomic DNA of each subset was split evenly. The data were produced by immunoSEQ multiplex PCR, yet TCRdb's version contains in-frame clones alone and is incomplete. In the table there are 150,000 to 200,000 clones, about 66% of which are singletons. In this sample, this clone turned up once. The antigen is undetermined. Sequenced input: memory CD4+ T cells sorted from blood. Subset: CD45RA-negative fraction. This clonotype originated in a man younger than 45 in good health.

In nucleotides, the CDR3 is TGTGCCAGCAGCTTAGATTCCCGGACAGGGGCTGGGGAGACCCAGTACTTC. The encoded protein is CASSLDSRTGAGETQYF. The chain links TRBV11-2 to TRBJ2-5; 9 bases fit TRBD1. J was trimmed by 5 bases and V by 0 bases; bases with no gene match: 10. Germline assignment: CDR1 SGHAT and CDR2 FQNNGV. This CDR3 spans 17 amino acids. The variable domain in full, completed from reference TRBV11-2 and TRBJ2-5, reads EAGVAQSPRYKIIEKRQSVAFWCNPISGHATLYWYQQILGQGPKLLIQFQNNGVVDDSQLPKDRFSAERLKGVDSTLKIQPAKLEDSAVYLCASSLDSRTGAGETQYFGPGTRLLVL.